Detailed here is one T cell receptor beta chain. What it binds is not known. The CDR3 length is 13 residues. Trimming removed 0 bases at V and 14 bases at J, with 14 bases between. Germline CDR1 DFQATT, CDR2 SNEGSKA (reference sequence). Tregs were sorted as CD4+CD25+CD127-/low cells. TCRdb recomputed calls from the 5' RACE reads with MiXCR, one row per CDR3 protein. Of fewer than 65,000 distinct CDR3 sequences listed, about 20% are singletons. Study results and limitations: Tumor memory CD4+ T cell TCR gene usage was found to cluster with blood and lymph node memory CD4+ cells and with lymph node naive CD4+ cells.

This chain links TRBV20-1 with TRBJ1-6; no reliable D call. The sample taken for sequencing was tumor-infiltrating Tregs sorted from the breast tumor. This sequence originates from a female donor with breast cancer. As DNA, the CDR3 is TGCAGTGCTAGAGACCCCGGCGATATGGCCCTCCACTTT. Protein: CSARDPGDMALHF.